This record concerns one T cell receptor (beta chain) sequence. The CDR3 spans 17 residues. The trim removed 5 bases at V and 0 bases at J, leaving 7 bases unmatched. CDR1 and CDR2 from the germline V gene are LNHDA and SQIVND (reference sequence). The data originate from a study of blood T cell repertoires in COVID-19. Methods used by the authors: Estimated nucleated cell counts came from reference gene primer amplification. Here immunoSEQ multiplex PCR was the method, and the copy in TCRdb shows in-frame clones only, minus some. That table is the source of V, J and clone size, and D and trimming were worked out from the DNA. The table has under 35,000 clones, 78% seen once.

This TCR derives from an elderly man with acute or convalescent COVID-19. The V and J genes are TRBV19 and TRBJ1-4, with 9 bases fitting TRBD1. Sequenced sample: peripheral blood. The CDR3 DNA reads TGTGCCAGTAGTCGCGGGACAGGGCGCACAACTAATGAAAAACTGTTTTTT. This sequence encodes CASSRGTGRTTNEKLFF.